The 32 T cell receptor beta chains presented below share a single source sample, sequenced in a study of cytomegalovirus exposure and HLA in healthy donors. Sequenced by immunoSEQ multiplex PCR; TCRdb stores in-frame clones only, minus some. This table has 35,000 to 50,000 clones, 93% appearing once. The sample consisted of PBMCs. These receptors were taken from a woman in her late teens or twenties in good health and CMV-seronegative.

The CDR3 DNA follows: TGTGCCAGCAGTTTGATGGACAGGGGATCCAACTATGGCTACACCTTC. Translated: CASSLMDRGSNYGYTF. The chain joins TRBV27 to TRBJ1-2, with 9 nucleotides matching TRBD1. The CDR3 is 16 residues long. The trim removed 3 bases at V and 2 bases at J, leaving 7 bases unmatched. Per the germline V gene, CDR1 is MNHEY and CDR2 is SMNVEV (reference sequence).

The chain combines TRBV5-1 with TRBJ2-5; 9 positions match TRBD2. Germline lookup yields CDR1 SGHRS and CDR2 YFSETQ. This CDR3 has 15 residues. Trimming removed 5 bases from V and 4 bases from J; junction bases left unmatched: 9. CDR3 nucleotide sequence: TGCGCCAGCAGGAGTATGGCTAGCGGGACAGAGACCCAGTACTTC. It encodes CASRSMASGTETQYF.

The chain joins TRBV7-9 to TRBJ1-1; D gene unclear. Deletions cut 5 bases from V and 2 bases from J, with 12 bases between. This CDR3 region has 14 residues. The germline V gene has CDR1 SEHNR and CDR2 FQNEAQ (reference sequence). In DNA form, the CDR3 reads TGTGCCAGCAGCAAAGTGGCAGAAAACACTGAAGCTTTCTTT. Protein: CASSKVAENTEAFF.

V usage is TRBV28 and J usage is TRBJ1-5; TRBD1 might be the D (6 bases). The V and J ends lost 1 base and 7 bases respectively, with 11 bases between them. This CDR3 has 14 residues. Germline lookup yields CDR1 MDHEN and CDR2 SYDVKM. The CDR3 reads CASSLFPGDQPQHF. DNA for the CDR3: TGTGCCAGCAGTTTATTCCCAGGGGACCAGCCCCAGCATTTT.

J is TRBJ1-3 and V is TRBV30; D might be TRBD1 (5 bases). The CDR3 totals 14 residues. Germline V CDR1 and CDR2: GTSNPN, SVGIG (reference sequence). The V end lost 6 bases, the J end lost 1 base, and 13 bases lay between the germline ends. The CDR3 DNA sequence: TGTGCCTGCCCCATACGGGGGTCTGGAAACACCATATATTTT. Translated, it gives CACPIRGSGNTIYF.

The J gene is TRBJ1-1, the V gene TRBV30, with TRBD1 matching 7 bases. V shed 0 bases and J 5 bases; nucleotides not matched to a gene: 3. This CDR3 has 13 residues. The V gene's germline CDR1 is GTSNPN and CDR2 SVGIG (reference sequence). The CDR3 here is CAWSVQGRTEAFF. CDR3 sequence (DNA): TGTGCCTGGAGTGTACAGGGGCGAACTGAAGCTTTCTTT.

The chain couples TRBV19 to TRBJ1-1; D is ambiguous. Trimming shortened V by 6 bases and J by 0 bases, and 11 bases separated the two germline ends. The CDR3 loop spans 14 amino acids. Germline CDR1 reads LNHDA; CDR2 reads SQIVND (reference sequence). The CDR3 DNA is TGTGCCAGTAGGGACTTTTCCCTGAACACTGAAGCTTTCTTT. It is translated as CASRDFSLNTEAFF.

CDR3 nucleotides: TGTGCCAGCAGCCGAAAAGGACAGGGGGTCACTGAAGCTTTCTTT. Protein: CASSRKGQGVTEAFF. The V gene is TRBV6-1, the J gene TRBJ1-1; 10 bases map to TRBD1. The CDR3 spans 15 residues. Trimming removed 6 bases from V and 4 bases from J; junction bases left unmatched: 8. The germline CDR1 and CDR2 sequences are MNHNS and SASEGT.

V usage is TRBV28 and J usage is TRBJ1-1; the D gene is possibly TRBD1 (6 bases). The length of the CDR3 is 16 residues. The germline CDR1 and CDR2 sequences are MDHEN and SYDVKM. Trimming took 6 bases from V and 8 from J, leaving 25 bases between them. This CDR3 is CASSESDSRQLHEAFF. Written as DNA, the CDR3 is TGTGCCAGCAGCGAATCGGACAGCCGCCAGTTGCACGAAGCTTTCTTT.

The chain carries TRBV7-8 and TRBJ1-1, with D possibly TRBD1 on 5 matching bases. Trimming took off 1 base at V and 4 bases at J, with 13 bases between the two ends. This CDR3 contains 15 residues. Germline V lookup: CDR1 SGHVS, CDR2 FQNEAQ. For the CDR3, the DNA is TGTGCCAGCAGCTTAGGGGGAGGGGTGGGCACTGAAGCTTTCTTT. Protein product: CASSLGGGVGTEAFF.

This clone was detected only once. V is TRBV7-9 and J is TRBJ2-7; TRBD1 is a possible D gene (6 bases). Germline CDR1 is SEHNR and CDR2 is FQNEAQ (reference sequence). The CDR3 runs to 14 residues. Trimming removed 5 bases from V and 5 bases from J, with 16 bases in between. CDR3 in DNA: TGTGCCAGCAGCCCGGGGCCCAACAGGGACGAGCAGTACTTC. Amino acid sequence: CASSPGPNRDEQYF.

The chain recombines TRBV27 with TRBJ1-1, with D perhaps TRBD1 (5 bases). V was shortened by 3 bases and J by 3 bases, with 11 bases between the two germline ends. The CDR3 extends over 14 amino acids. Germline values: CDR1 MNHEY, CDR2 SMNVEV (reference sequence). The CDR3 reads CASSLFGGDTEAFF. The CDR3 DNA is TGTGCCAGCAGTTTGTTCGGGGGGGACACTGAAGCTTTCTTT.

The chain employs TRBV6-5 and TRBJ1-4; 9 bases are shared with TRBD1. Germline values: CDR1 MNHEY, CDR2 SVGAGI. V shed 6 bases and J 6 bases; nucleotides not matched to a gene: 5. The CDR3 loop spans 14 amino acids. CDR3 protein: CASSPGTGHEKLFF. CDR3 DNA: TGTGCCAGCAGCCCCGGGACAGGGCATGAAAAACTGTTTTTT.

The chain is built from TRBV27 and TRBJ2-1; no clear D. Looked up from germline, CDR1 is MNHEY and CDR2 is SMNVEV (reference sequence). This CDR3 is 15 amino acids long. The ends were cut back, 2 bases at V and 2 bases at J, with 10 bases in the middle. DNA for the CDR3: TGTGCCAGCAGTTTAACCCCTGGAGCCTACAATGAGCAGTTCTTC. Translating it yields CASSLTPGAYNEQFF.

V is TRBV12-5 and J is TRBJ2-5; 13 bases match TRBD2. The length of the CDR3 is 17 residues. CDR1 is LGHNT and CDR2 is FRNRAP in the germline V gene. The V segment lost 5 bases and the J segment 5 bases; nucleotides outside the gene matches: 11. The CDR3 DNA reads TGTGCTAGTGGTGAGGGGACTAGCGGGGAGAGGTGGGAGACCCAGTACTTC. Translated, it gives CASGEGTSGERWETQYF.

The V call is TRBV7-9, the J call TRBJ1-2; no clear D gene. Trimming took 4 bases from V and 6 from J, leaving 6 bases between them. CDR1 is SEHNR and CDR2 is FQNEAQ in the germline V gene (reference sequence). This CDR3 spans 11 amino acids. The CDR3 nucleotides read TGTGCCAGCAGCTCTAGAAATGGCTACACCTTC. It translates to CASSSRNGYTF.

The CDR3, as DNA: TGCGCCAGCAGCCACGGCCAGGGTTCCGACGAGCAGTACTTC. Protein product: CASSHGQGSDEQYF. The V call is TRBV4-1, the J call TRBJ2-7; D might be TRBD1 (5 bases). Germline V gene data show CDR1 as MGHRA and CDR2 as YSYEKL. With 3 bases removed from V and 5 bases from J, the gap between germline ends came to 14 bases. This CDR3 has 14 amino acids.

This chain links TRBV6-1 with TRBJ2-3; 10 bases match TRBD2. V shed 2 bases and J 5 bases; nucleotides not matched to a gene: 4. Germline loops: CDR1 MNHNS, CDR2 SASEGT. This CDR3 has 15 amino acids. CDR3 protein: CASSELASGGDTQYF. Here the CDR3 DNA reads TGTGCCAGCAGTGAACTGGCTAGCGGGGGAGATACGCAGTATTTT.

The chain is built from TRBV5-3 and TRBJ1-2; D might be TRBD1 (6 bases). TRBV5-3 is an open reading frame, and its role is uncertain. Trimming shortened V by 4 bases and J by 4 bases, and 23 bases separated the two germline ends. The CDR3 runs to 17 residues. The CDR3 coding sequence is TGTGCCAGAAGCGACAATCCGGTGGGACACAGAACCTATGGCTACACCTTC. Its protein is CARSDNPVGHRTYGYTF.

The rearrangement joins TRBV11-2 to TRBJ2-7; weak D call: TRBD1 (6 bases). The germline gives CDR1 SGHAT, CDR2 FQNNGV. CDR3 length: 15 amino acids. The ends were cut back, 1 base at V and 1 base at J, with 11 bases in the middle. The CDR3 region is CASSLGVGGSYEQYF. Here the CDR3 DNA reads TGTGCCAGCAGCTTAGGTGTAGGGGGATCCTACGAGCAGTACTTC.

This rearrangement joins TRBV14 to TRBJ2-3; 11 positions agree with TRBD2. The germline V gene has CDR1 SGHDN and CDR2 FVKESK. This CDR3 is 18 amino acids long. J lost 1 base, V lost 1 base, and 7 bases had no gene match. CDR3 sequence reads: CASSQGAGTSGGTDTQYF. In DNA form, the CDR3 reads TGTGCCAGCAGCCAAGGGGCCGGGACTAGCGGAGGCACAGATACGCAGTATTTT. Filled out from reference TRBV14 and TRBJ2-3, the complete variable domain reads EAGVTQFPSHSVIEKGQTVTLRCDPISGHDNLYWYRRVMGKEIKFLLHFVKESKQDESGMPNNRFLAERTGGTYSTLKVQPAELEDSGVYFCASSQGAGTSGGTDTQYFGPGTRLTVL.

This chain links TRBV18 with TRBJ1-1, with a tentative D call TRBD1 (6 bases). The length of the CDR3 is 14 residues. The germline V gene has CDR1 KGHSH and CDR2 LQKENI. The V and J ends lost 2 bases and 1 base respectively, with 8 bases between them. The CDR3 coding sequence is TGTGCCAGCTCACCAGAGACAGGGAACACTGAAGCTTTCTTT. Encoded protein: CASSPETGNTEAFF.

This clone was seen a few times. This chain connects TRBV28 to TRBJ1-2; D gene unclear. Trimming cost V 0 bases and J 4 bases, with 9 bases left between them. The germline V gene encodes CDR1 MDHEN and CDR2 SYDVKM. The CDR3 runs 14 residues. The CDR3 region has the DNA TGTGCCAGCAGTTTATGGTCACAAAGCTATGGCTACACCTTC. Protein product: CASSLWSQSYGYTF.

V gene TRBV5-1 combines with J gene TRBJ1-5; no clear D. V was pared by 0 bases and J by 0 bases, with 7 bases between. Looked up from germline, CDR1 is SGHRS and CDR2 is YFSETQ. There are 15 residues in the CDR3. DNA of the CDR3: TGCGCCAGCAGCTTGGGCGGCGATAGCAATCAGCCCCAGCATTTT. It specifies CASSLGGDSNQPQHF.

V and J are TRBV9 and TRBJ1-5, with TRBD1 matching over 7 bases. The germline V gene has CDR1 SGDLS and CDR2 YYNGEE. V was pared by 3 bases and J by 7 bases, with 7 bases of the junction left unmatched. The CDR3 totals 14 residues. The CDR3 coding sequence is TGTGCCAGCAGCGGACAGGGAACGAGCCAGCCCCAGCATTTT. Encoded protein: CASSGQGTSQPQHF.

The CDR3 DNA is TGTGCCAGCAGCTTAGGGGGGACAGGGACTCTTAACACTGAAGCTTTCTTT. This gives the protein CASSLGGTGTLNTEAFF. V gene TRBV7-2 combines with J gene TRBJ1-1, with 9 bases identical to TRBD1. The CDR3 has 17 residues. V dropped 1 base and J dropped 2; count of bases not matched to a gene: 8. CDR1 is SGHTA, CDR2 FQGNSA, per germline.

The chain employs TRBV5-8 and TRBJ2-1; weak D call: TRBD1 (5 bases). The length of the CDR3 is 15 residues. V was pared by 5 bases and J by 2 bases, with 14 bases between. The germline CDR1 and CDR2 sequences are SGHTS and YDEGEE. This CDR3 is CASSPYRKTYNEQFF. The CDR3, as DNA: TGTGCCAGCAGTCCATACAGGAAGACCTACAATGAGCAGTTCTTC.

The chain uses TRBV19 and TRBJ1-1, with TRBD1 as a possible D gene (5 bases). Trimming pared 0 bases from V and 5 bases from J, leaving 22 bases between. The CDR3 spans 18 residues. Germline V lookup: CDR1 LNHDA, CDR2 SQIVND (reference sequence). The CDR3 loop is CASSIDLTLLGPRTEAFF. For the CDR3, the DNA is TGTGCCAGTAGTATAGATCTAACATTGTTGGGGCCACGAACTGAAGCTTTCTTT.

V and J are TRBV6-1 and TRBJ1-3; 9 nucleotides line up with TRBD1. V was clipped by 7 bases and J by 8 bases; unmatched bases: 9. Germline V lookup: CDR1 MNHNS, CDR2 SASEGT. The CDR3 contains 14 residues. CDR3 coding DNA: TGTGCCAGCACCCAACAGGGGGCTTCTGACACCATATATTTT. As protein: CASTQQGASDTIYF.

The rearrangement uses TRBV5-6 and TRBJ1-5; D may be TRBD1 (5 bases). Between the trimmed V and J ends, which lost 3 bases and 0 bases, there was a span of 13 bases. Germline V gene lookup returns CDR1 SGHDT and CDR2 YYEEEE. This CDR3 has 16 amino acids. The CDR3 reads CASSSRDSGSNQPQHF. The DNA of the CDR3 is TGTGCCAGCAGCTCCCGGGACTCTGGTAGCAATCAGCCCCAGCATTTT.

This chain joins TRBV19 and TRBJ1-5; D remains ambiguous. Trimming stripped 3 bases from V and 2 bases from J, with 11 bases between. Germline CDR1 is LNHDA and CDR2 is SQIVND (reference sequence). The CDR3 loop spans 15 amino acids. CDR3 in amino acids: CASSMSREGNQPQHF. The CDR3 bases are TGTGCCAGTAGTATGTCCCGTGAGGGCAATCAGCCCCAGCATTTT. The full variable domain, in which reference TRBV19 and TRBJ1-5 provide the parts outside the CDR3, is DGGITQSPKYLFRKEGQNVTLSCEQNLNHDAMYWYRQDPGQGLRLIYYSQIVNDFQKGDIAEGYSVSREKKESFPLTVTSAQKNPTAFYLCASSMSREGNQPQHFGDGTRLSIL.

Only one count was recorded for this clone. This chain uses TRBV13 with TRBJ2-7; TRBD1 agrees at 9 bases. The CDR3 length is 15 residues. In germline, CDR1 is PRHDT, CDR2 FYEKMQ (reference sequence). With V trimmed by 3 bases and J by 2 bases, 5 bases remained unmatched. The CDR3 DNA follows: TGTGCCAGCAGCTTGGGACAGGGCTTCACCTACGAGCAGTACTTC. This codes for CASSLGQGFTYEQYF.